Listed below are T cell receptor beta chains from one sample, sequenced in a study of T-cell memory formation after mild COVID-19. TCRdb re-analysed the 5' RACE reads in MiXCR, keeping a single row per CDR3 protein. The repertoire holds approximately 410,000 distinct CDR3 sequences, around a quarter seen once, with about 12% in the top ten. The sequencing input was PBMCs or a T cell subset sorted from them (not recorded which). The origin of the receptors is an adult woman who had mild COVID-19 (a few samples of this study predate the infection). Cell type and time point are not known. The CDR3 runs from the conserved cysteine through the conserved F or W. A D gene is named only where the DNA matches it firmly. Some rows mark clone size as missing; the rest say once, few, many or name a class of expanded clone.

clone size: .
V gene: TRBV7-9
D gene: .
J gene: TRBJ2-3
CDR3 DNA: TGTGCCAGCAGCTTAGACGCGGGCGGCCGCACAGATACGCAGTATTTT
CDR3 protein: CASSLDAGGRTDTQYF

clone size: few
V gene: TRBV7-9
D gene: .
J gene: TRBJ2-1
CDR3 DNA: TGTGCCAGCAGCCCCTCAAGGGGCTCTCGACTCGGCTACAATGAGCAGTTCTTC
CDR3 protein: CASSPSRGSRLGYNEQFF

clone size: .
V gene: TRBV7-8
D gene: .
J gene: TRBJ2-7
CDR3 DNA: TGTGCCAGCAGCTTAGAAGACGATATGGGGTCCGAGCAGTACTTC
CDR3 protein: CASSLEDDMGSEQYF

clone size: few
V gene: TRBV6-2/TRBV6-3
D gene: .
J gene: TRBJ2-7
CDR3 DNA: TGTGCCACTTACTCCGGCTCCTACGAGCAGTACTTC
CDR3 protein: CATYSGSYEQYF

clone size: many
V gene: TRBV5-1
D gene: .
J gene: TRBJ2-7
CDR3 DNA: TGCGCCAGCAGCCTAGGACAGAGACTTTCCTACGAGCAGTACTTC
CDR3 protein: CASSLGQRLSYEQYF

clone size: .
V gene: TRBV12-3/TRBV12-4
D gene: TRBD1
J gene: TRBJ2-6
CDR3 DNA: TGTGCCAGCAGAGGGGGCGCTGGGGCCAACGTCCTGACTTTC
CDR3 protein: CASRGGAGANVLTF

clone size: .
V gene: TRBV20-1
D gene: .
J gene: TRBJ2-3
CDR3 DNA: TGCAGTGCTACCTTCCTAGAATTTTCTAGCACAGATACGCAGTATTTT
CDR3 protein: CSATFLEFSSTDTQYF

clone size: few
V gene: TRBV5-6
D gene: .
J gene: TRBJ2-7
CDR3 DNA: TGTGCCAGCAGCTACAGGGTGAGAAGCTACGAGCAGTACTTC
CDR3 protein: CASSYRVRSYEQYF

clone size: many
V gene: TRBV20-1
D gene: TRBD2
J gene: TRBJ2-5
CDR3 DNA: TGCAGTGCTAAAATCATTCCGGGACTAGCGGGAGGGACTGAGGAGACCCAGTACTTC
CDR3 protein: CSAKIIPGLAGGTEETQYF

clone size: .
V gene: TRBV9
D gene: .
J gene: TRBJ1-2
CDR3 DNA: TGTGCCAGCAGCGTAGGGCCAGGCGCCTACAACTATGGCTACACCTTC
CDR3 protein: CASSVGPGAYNYGYTF

clone size: few
V gene: TRBV10-3
D gene: .
J gene: TRBJ2-7
CDR3 DNA: TGTGCCATCAGTGACAGGGTTAATTACGAGCAGTACTTC
CDR3 protein: CAISDRVNYEQYF

clone size: few
V gene: TRBV11-2
D gene: TRBD2
J gene: TRBJ2-1
CDR3 DNA: TGTGCCAGCAGCTTAGACCGGGTGTGGTCTGGGACTAGCGGGGTATACAATGAGCAGTTCTTC
CDR3 protein: CASSLDRVWSGTSGVYNEQFF

clone size: .
V gene: TRBV7-6
D gene: .
J gene: TRBJ1-1
CDR3 DNA: TGTGCCAGCAGCCCTTATCGCACTGAAGCTTTCTTT
CDR3 protein: CASSPYRTEAFF

clone size: few
V gene: TRBV7-9
D gene: .
J gene: TRBJ2-5
CDR3 DNA: TGTGCCAGCAGCTTAGTGTCCGGGGACGAGACCCAGTACTTC
CDR3 protein: CASSLVSGDETQYF

clone size: few
V gene: TRBV24-1
D gene: TRBD1
J gene: TRBJ2-3
CDR3 DNA: TGTGCCACCAGTGGGACAGGGAGAGGTACAGATACGCAGTATTTT
CDR3 protein: CATSGTGRGTDTQYF

clone size: .
V gene: TRBV20-1
D gene: .
J gene: TRBJ2-3
CDR3 DNA: TGCAGTGCTAGTCGGGACCTAGATACGCAGTATTTT
CDR3 protein: CSASRDLDTQYF

clone size: few
V gene: TRBV29-1
D gene: .
J gene: TRBJ2-3
CDR3 DNA: TGCAGCGTTGACCCTAGAAGCACAGATACGCAGTATTTT
CDR3 protein: CSVDPRSTDTQYF

clone size: .
V gene: TRBV7-2
D gene: TRBD2
J gene: TRBJ2-5
CDR3 DNA: TGTGCCAGCAGCTTAGAGTACGGGGGGATGGAGGAGACCCAGTACTTC
CDR3 protein: CASSLEYGGMEETQYF

clone size: .
V gene: TRBV24-1
D gene: .
J gene: TRBJ2-2
CDR3 DNA: TGTGCCACCGGGCTTAACACCGGGGAGCTGTTTTTT
CDR3 protein: CATGLNTGELFF

clone size: .
V gene: TRBV6-1
D gene: .
J gene: TRBJ2-1
CDR3 DNA: TGTGCCAGCAGTGATTCCGCCCAGGGAGTGAGGAATGAGCAGTTCTTC
CDR3 protein: CASSDSAQGVRNEQFF